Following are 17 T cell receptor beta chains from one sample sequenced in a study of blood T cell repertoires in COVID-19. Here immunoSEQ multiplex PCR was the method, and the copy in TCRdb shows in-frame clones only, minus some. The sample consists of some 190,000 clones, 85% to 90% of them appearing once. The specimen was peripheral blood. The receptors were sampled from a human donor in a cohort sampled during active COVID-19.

The DNA of the CDR3 is TGTGCCAGCTCTCCCCTAGCCAGCGGGAGGGATACGCAGTATTTT. Protein product: CASSPLASGRDTQYF. The chain recombines TRBV6-5 with TRBJ2-3, with 9 positions matching TRBD2. Losses at the gene ends were 8 bases for V and 6 bases for J; bases not matched to a gene: 12. Germline assignment: CDR1 MNHEY and CDR2 SVGAGI. This CDR3 is 15 amino acids long.

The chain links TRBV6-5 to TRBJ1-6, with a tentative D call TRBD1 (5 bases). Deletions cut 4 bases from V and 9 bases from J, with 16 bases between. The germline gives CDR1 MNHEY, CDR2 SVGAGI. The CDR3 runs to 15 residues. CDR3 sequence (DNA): TGTGCCAGCAGTTCCTCGACAGCTTCAATTTCACCCCTCCACTTT. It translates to CASSSSTASISPLHF.

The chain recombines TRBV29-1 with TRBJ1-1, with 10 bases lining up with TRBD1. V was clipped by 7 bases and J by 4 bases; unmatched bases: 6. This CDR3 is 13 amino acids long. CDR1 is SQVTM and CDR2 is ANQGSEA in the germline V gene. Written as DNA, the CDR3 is TGCAGCGCTGGGACAGGGGCCCCCACTGAAGCTTTCTTT. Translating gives CSAGTGAPTEAFF. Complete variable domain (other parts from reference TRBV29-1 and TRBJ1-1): SAVISQKPSRDICQRGTSLTIQCQVDSQVTMMFWYRQQPGQSLTLIATANQGSEATYESGFVIDKFPISRPNLTFSTLTVSNMSPEDSSIYLCSAGTGAPTEAFFGQGTRLTVV.

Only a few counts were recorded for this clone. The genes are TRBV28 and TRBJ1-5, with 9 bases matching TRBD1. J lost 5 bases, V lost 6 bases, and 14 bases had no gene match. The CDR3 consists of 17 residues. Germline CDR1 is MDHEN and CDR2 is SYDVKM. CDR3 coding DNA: TGTGCCAGCAGGCCCAACAGGGGGCAAGTATCCCATCAGCCCCAGCATTTT. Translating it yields CASRPNRGQVSHQPQHF.

This chain's CDR3 is CASSSQGFSNEQYF. The CDR3 nucleotides are TGTGCCAGCTCCTCCCAGGGGTTTTCGAACGAGCAGTACTTC. The genes are TRBV18 and TRBJ2-7, with D perhaps matching TRBD1 (6 bases). V lost 6 bases and J lost 5, with 17 bases in between. The CDR3 has 14 amino acids. Germline V gene sequence: CDR1 KGHSH, CDR2 LQKENI.

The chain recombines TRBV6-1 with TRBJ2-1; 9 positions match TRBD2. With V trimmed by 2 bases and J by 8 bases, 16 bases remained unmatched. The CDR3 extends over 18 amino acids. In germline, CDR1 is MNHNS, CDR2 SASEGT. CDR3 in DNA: TGTGCCAGCAGTGAAAGGCCCCCGGGGGGCGGGGGGGCATATGAGCAGTTCTTC. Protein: CASSERPPGGGGAYEQFF.

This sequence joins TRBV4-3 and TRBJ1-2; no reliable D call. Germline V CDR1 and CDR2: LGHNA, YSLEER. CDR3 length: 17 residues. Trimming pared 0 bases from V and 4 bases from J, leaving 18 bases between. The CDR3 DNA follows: TGCGCCAGCAGCCAAGAGGATTCTCACACCTGGAGCTATGGCTACACCTTC. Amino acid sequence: CASSQEDSHTWSYGYTF.

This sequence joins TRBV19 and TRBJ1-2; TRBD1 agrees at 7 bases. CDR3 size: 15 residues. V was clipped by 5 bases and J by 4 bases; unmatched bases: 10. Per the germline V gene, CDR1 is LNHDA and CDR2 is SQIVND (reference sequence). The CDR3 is CASSHKTGSGYGYTF. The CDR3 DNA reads TGTGCCAGTAGTCATAAGACAGGGTCGGGCTATGGCTACACCTTC. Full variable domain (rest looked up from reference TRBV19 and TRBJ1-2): DGGITQSPKYLFRKEGQNVTLSCEQNLNHDAMYWYRQDPGQGLRLIYYSQIVNDFQKGDIAEGYSVSREKKESFPLTVTSAQKNPTAFYLCASSHKTGSGYGYTFGSGTRLTVV.

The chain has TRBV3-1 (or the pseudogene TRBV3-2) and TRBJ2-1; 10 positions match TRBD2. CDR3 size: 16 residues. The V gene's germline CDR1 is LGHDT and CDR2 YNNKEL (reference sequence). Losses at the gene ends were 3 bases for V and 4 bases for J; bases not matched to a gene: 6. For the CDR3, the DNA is TGTGCCAGCAGCCAGCTGATAGCGGGAGGTTACAATGAGCAGTTCTTC. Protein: CASSQLIAGGYNEQFF.

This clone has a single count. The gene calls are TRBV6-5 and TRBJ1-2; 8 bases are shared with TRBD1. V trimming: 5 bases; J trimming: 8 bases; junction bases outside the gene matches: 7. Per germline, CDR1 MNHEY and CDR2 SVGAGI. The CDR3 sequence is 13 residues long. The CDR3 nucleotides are TGTGCCAGCAGTCCGACAGGGGAGGGCGGCTACACCTTC. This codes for CASSPTGEGGYTF.

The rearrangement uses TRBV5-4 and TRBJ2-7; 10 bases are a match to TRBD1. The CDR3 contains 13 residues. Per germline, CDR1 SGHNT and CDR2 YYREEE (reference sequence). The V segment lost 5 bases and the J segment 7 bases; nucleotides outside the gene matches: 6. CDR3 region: CASSSRQGAEQYF. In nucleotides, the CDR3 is TGTGCCAGCAGTTCCAGACAGGGGGCTGAGCAGTACTTC.

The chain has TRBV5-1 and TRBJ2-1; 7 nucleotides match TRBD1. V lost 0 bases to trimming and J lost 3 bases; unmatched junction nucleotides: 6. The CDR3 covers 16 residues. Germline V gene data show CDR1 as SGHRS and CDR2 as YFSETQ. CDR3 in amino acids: CASSLGPGQIYNEQFF. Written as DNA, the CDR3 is TGCGCCAGCAGCTTGGGGCCGGGACAGATCTACAATGAGCAGTTCTTC. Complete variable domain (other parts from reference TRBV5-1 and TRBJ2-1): KAGVTQTPRYLIKTRGQQVTLSCSPISGHRSVSWYQQTPGQGLQFLFEYFSETQRNKGNFPGRFSGRQFSNSRSEMNVSTLELGDSALYLCASSLGPGQIYNEQFFGPGTRLTVL.

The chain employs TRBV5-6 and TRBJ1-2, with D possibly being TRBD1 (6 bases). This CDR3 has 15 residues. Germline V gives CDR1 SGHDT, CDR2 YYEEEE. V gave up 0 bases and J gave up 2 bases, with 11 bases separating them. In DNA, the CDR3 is TGTGCCAGCAGCTTGGTCCAGGGGACCAACTATGGCTACACCTTC. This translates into CASSLVQGTNYGYTF.

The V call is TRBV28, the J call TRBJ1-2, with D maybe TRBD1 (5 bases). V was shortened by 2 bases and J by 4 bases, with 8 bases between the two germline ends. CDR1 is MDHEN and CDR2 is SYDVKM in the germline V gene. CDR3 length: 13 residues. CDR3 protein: CASSLRGTYGYTF. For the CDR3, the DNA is TGTGCCAGCAGTTTAAGGGGTACCTATGGCTACACCTTC.

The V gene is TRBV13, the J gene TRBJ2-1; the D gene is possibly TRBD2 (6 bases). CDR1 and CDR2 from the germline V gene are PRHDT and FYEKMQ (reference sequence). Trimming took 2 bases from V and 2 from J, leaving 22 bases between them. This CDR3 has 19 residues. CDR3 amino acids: CASSLTGRGRESPYNEQFF. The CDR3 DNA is TGTGCCAGCAGCTTAACCGGGAGAGGTAGGGAGAGCCCCTACAATGAGCAGTTCTTC.

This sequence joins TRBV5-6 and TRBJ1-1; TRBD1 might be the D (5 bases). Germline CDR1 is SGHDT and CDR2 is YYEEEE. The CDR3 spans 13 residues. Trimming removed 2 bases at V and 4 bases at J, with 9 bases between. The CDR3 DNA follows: TGTGCCAGCAGCTTAGGGGTTCGCACTGAAGCTTTCTTT. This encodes CASSLGVRTEAFF.

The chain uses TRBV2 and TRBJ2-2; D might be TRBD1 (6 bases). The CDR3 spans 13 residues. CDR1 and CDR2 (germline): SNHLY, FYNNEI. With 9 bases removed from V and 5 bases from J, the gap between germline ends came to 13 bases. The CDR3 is CASHRAPTGELFF. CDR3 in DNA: TGTGCCAGTCACAGGGCCCCAACCGGGGAGCTGTTTTTT.